The entry below describes one T cell receptor beta chain. The data were obtained in a study of blood T cell repertoires in COVID-19. Clones were sequenced by immunoSEQ multiplex PCR, and TCRdb holds only the in-frame ones, with some missing. The sample yields roughly 120,000 clones, 87% seen once. Sequencing was carried out using peripheral blood. This receptor was identified in a woman in her sixties or seventies with acute or convalescent COVID-19.

CDR3 nucleotides: TGTGCCAGCAGTAGGGGGAGCACAGATACGCAGTATTTT. Amino acid sequence: CASSRGSTDTQYF. The J gene is TRBJ2-3, the V gene TRBV6-5; maybe TRBD1 (6 bases). CDR3 size: 13 residues. Trimming took off 5 bases at V and 0 bases at J, with 6 bases between the two ends. Germline-derived CDR1 and CDR2 are MNHEY and SVGAGI.